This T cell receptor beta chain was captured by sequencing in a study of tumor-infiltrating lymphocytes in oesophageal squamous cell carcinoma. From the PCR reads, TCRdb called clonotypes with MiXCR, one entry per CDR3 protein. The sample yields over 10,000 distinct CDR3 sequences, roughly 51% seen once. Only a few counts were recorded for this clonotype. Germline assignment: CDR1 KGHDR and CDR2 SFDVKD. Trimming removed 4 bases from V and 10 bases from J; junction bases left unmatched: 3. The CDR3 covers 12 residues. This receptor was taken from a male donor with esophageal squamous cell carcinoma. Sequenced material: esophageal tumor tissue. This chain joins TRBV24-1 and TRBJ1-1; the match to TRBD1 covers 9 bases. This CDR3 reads CATSEETGGAFF. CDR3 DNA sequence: TGTGCCACCAGTGAAGAGACAGGGGGAGCTTTCTTT.